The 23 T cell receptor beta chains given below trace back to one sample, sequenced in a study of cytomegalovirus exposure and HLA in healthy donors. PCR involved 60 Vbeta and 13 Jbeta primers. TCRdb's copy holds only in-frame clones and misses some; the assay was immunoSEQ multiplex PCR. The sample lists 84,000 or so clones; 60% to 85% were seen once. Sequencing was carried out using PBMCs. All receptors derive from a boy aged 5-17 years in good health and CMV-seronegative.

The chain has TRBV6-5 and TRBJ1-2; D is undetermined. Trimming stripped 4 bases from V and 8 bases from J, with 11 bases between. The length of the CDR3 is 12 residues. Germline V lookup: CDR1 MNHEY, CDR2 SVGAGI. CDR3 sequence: CASSSSDWGYTF. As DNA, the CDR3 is TGTGCCAGCAGTTCCAGCGACTGGGGCTACACCTTC.

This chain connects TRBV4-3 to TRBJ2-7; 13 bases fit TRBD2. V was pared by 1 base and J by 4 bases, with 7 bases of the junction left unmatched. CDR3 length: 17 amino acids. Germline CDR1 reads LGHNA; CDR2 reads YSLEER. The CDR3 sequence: CASSQAAGTSGTYEQYF. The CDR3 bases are TGCGCCAGCAGCCAAGCCGCCGGGACTAGCGGGACTTACGAGCAGTACTTC.

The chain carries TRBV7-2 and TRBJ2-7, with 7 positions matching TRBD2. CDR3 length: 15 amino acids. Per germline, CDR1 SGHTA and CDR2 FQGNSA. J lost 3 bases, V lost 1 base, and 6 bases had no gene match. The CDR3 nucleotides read TGTGCCAGCAGCTTAGATAGCGGGCTCGTCTACGAGCAGTACTTC. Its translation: CASSLDSGLVYEQYF. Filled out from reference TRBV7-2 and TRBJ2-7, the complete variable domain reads GAGVSQSPSNKVTEKGKDVELRCDPISGHTALYWYRQSLGQGLEFLIYFQGNSAPDKSGLPSDRFSAERTGGSVSTLTIQRTQQEDSAVYLCASSLDSGLVYEQYFGPGTRLTVT.

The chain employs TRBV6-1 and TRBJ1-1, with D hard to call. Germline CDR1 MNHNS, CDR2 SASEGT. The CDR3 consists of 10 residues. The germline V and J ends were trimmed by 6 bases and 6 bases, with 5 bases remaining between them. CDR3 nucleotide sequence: TGTGCCAGCAGGGCACCTGAAGCTTTCTTT. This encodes CASRAPEAFF.

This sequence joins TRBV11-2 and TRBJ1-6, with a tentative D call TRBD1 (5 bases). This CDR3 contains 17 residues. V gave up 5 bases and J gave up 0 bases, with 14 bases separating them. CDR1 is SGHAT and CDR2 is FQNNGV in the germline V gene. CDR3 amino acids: CASSAGQSPSYNSPLHF. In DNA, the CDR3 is TGTGCCAGCAGCGCCGGACAATCACCCTCCTATAATTCACCCCTCCACTTT.

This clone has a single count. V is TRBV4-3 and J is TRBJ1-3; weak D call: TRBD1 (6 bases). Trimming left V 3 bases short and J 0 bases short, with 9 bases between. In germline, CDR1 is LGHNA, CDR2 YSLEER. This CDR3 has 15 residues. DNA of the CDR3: TGCGCCAGCAGCCAGGACAGACCCTCTGGAAACACCATATATTTT. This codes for CASSQDRPSGNTIYF.

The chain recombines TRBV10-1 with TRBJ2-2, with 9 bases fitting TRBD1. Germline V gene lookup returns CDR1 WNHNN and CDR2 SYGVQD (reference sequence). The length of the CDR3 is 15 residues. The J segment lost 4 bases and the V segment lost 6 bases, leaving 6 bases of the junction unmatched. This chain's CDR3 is CASSDPGQGTGELFF. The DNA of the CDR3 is TGCGCCAGCAGCGACCCGGGACAGGGCACCGGGGAGCTGTTTTTT.

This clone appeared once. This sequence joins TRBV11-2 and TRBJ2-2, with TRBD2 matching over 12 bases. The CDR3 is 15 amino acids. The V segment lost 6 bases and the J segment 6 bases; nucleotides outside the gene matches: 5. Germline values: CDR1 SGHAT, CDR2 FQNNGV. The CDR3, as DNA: TGTGCCAGCAGAGGGGCTAGCGGGGGGGCCGGGGAGCTGTTTTTT. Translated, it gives CASRGASGGAGELFF.

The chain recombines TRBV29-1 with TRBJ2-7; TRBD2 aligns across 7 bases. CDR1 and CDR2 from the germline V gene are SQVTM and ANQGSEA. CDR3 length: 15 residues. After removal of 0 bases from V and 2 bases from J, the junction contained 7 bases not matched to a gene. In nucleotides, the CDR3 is TGCAGCGTTGAAGATGGGGAGCGGGAAGCCTACGAGCAGTACTTC. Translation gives CSVEDGEREAYEQYF.

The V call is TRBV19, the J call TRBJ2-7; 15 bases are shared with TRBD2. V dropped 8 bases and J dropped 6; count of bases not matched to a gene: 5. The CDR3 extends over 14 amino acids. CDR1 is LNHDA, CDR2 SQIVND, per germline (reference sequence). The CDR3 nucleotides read TGTGCCAGTTCTCCGGGACTAGCGGGAGGCGAGCAGTACTTC. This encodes CASSPGLAGGEQYF. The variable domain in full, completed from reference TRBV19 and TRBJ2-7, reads DGGITQSPKYLFRKEGQNVTLSCEQNLNHDAMYWYRQDPGQGLRLIYYSQIVNDFQKGDIAEGYSVSREKKESFPLTVTSAQKNPTAFYLCASSPGLAGGEQYFGPGTRLTVT.

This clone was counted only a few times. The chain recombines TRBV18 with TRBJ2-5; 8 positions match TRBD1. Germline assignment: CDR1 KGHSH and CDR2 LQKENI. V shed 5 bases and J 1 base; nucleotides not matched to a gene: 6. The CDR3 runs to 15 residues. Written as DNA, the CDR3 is TGTGCCAGCTCAACGGGGACAGGCGCCCAAGAGACCCAGTACTTC. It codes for CASSTGTGAQETQYF. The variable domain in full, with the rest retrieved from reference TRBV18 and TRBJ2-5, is NAGVMQNPRHLVRRRGQEARLRCSPMKGHSHVYWYRQLPEEGLKFMVYLQKENIIDESGMPKERFSAEFPKEGPSILRIQQVVRGDSAAYFCASSTGTGAQETQYFGPGTRLLVL.

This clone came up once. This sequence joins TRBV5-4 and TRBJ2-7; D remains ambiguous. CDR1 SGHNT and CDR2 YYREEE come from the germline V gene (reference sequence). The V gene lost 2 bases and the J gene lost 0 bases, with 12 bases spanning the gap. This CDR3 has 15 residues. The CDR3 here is CASSFEEKSSYEQYF. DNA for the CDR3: TGTGCCAGCAGCTTCGAGGAGAAGAGCTCCTACGAGCAGTACTTC. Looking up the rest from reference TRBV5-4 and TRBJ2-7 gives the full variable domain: ETGVTQSPTHLIKTRGQQVTLRCSSQSGHNTVSWYQQALGQGPQFIFQYYREEENGRGNFPPRFSGLQFPNYSSELNVNALELDDSALYLCASSFEEKSSYEQYFGPGTRLTVT.

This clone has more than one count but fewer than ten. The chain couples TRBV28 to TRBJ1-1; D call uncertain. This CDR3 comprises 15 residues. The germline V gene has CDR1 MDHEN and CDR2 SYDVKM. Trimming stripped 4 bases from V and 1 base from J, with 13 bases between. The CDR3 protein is CASSSVGQSNTEAFF. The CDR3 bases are TGTGCCAGCAGTTCAGTTGGGCAATCGAACACTGAAGCTTTCTTT.

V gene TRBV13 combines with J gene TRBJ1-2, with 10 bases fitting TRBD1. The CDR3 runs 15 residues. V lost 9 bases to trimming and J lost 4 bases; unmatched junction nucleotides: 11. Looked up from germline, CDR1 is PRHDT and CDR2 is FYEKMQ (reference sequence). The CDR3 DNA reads TGTGCCAGTTCGACAGGGGGCCGACCTTTCTATGGCTACACCTTC. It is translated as CASSTGGRPFYGYTF.

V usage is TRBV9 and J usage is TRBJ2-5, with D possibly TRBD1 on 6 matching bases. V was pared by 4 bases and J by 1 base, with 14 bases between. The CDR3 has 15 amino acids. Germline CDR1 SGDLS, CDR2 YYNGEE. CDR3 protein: CASSKGQIVQETQYF. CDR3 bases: TGTGCCAGCAGCAAAGGACAGATCGTCCAAGAGACCCAGTACTTC.

The CDR3 bases are TGTGCCAGCAGTTATCGGACTAGCGCTCACGAGCAGTACTTC. Residues: CASSYRTSAHEQYF. The rearrangement uses TRBV6-5 and TRBJ2-7, with 9 bases fitting TRBD2. Germline V lookup: CDR1 MNHEY, CDR2 SVGAGI. The CDR3 length is 14 residues. Unmatched junction bases numbered 5, after V lost 3 bases and J lost 5 bases.

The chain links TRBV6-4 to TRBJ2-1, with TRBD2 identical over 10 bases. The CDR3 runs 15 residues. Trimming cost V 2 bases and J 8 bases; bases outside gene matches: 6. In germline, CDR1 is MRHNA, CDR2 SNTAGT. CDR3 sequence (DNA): TGTGCCAGCAGTGACGGGACTAGCGTACATGATGAGCAGTTCTTC. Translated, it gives CASSDGTSVHDEQFF.

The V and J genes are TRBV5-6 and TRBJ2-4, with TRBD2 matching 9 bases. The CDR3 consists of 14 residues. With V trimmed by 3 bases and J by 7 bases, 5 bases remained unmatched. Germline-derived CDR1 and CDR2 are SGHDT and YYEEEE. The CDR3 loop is CASSSSGIGNIQYF. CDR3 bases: TGTGCCAGCAGCTCTAGCGGGATCGGCAACATTCAGTACTTC.

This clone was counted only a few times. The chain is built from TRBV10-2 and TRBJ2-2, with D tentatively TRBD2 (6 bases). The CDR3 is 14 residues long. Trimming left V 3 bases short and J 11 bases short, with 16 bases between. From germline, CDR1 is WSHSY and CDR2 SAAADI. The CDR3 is CASSDGTAPGELFF. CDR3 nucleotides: TGCGCCAGCAGTGATGGGACTGCCCCGGGTGAGCTGTTTTTT.

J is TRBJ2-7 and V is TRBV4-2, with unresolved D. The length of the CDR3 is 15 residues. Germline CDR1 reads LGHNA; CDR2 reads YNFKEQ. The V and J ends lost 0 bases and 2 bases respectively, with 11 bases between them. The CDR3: CASSQDLTETYEQYF. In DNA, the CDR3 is TGTGCCAGCAGCCAAGATTTAACGGAGACCTACGAGCAGTACTTC.

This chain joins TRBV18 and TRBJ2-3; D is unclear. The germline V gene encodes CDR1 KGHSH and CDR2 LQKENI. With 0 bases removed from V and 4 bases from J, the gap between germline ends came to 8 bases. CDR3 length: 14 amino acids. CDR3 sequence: CASSPPLEADTQYF. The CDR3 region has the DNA TGTGCCAGCTCACCACCCCTCGAGGCAGATACGCAGTATTTT. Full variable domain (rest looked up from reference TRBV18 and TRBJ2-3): NAGVMQNPRHLVRRRGQEARLRCSPMKGHSHVYWYRQLPEEGLKFMVYLQKENIIDESGMPKERFSAEFPKEGPSILRIQQVVRGDSAAYFCASSPPLEADTQYFGPGTRLTVL.

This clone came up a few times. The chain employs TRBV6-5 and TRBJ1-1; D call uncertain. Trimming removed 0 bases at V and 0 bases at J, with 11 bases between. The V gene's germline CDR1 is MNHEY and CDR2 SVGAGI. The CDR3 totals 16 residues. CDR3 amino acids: CASSYSPAGLNTEAFF. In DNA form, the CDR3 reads TGTGCCAGCAGTTACTCCCCCGCGGGATTGAACACTGAAGCTTTCTTT.

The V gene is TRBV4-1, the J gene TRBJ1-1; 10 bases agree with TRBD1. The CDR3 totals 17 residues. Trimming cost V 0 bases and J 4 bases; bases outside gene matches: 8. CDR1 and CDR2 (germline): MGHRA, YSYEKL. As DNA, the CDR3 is TGCGCCAGCAGCCAAGAGATACGGACAGGGGGGACCACTGAAGCTTTCTTT. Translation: CASSQEIRTGGTTEAFF.